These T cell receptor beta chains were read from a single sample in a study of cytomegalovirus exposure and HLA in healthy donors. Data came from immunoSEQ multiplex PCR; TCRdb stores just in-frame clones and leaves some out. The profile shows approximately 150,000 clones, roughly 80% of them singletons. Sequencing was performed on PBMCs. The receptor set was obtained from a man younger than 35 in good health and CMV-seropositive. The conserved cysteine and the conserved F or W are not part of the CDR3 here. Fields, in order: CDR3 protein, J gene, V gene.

ASSQHRWGDRDTDTQY,TRBJ2-3,TRBV11-3
ASSPRTGKHEQY,TRBJ2-7,TRBV18
ASSGDITYEQY,TRBJ2-7,TRBV7-9
ASSQVDTYGYT,TRBJ1-2,TRBV14
ASSLGGGLRSQQF,TRBJ2-1,TRBV13
ASSLHGVRVTGELF,TRBJ2-2,TRBV7-3
ASSLSGKRGNTEAF,TRBJ1-1,TRBV5-1
ASGRGPYTGELF,TRBJ2-2,TRBV6-5
ASSARSGVIGDTQY,TRBJ2-3,TRBV9
ASSTSQETQY,TRBJ2-5,TRBV6-6
ASSVAGQGTRLNEKLF,TRBJ1-4,TRBV9
ASSRGTSGSSGANVLT,TRBJ2-6,TRBV19
ASSGPSGRSSYNEQF,TRBJ2-1,TRBV2
ASTGVENTIY,TRBJ1-3,TRBV11-2
ASSQDKWSEQY,TRBJ2-7,TRBV14
ASSQGTSGTNEQF,TRBJ2-1,TRBV5-8
ASSYYRSPNEQY,TRBJ2-7,TRBV6-5
ASSPPGLAGGEQY,TRBJ2-7,TRBV18
ASSQNRGSGNTIY,TRBJ1-3,TRBV4-3
ASSSQGGQGYTDTQY,TRBJ2-3,TRBV5-1
ASSATGTNYGYT,TRBJ1-2,TRBV19
ASSANRETAGYNEQF,TRBJ2-1,TRBV6-1
ASSSDRGIPWGELF,TRBJ2-2,TRBV7-2
ASSVLPGTELNSPLH,TRBJ1-6,TRBV9
ASRGGSTTNEKLF,TRBJ1-4,TRBV6-1
ASSRLGGQETQY,TRBJ2-5,TRBV14
AISESSLTHYGYT,TRBJ1-2,TRBV10-3
ASSLGPDNQPQH,TRBJ1-5,TRBV2
ASSLPGQGGGNYGYT,TRBJ1-2,TRBV4-2
ARAPVELHYGYT,TRBJ1-2,TRBV10-1
ASRDWGGQDAYSNQPQH,TRBJ1-5,TRBV11-2
ASAHLGDSGELF,TRBJ2-2,TRBV27
ASLLGRGSNEQY,TRBJ2-7,TRBV2